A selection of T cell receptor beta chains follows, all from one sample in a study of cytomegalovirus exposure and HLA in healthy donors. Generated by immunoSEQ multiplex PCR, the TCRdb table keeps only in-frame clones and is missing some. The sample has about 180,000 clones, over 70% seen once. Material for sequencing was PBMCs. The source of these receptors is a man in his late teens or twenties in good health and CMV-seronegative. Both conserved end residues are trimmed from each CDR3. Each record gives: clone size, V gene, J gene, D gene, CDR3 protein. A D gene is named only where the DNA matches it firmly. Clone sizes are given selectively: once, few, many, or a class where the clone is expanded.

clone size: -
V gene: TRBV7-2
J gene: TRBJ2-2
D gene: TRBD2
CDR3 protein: ASSLVVPSGRGTGELF

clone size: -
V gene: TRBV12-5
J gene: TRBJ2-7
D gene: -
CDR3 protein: ASGFGQPYEQY

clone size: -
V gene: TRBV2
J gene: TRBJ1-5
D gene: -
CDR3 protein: ASKPTNQPQH

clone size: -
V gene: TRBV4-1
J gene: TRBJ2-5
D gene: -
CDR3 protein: ASSLSIQETQY

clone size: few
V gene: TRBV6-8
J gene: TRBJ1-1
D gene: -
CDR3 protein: ASSEQGNTEAF

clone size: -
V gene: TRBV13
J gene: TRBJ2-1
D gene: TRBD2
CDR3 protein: ASSLWLAGGPNEQF

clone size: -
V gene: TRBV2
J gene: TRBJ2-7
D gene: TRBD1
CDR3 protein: ASRSDRGGISAYEQY

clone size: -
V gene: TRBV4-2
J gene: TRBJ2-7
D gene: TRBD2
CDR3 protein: ASSPGTSGYEQY

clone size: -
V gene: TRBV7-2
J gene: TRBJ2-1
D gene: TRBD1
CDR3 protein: ASSSDRATYNEQF

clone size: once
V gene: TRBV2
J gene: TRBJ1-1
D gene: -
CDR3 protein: ASSVGMNTEAF

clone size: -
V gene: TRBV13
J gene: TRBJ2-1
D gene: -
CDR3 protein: ASSPLGTASYNEQF

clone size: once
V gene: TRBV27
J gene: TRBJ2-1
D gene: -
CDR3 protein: ASSLRLHNEQF

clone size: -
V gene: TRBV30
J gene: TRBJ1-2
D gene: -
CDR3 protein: AWSGVGGRGQHYGYT

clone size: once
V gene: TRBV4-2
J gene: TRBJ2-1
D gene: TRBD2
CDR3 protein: ASSPGTSGSGQF

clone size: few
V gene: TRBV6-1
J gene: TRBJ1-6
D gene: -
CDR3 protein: ASSARSYNSPLH

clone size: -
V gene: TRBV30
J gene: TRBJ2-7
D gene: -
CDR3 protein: AWITGKPYEQY

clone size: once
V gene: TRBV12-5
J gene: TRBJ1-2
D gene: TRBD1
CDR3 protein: ASGPTMGTGLYGYT